This TCR beta chain derives from a study of T cell repertoires in cytomegalovirus infection. Overall study: The study used recently identified HLA-C-restricted and well-studied HLA-B-restricted CMV epitopes. Indications of both CMV infection and matching HLA type were provided by public TCR beta signatures.

Findings and limits, study-wide: Dominating the ex vivo response were HLA-C-restricted CMV-specific TCR beta clonotypes.

In TCRdb, the reads were re-called with MiXCR into one record per CDR3 protein. The table records roughly 500,000 distinct CDR3 sequences, about 44% of them present only once. This clonotype was seen only a few times. What it recognizes is unknown. Germline V CDR1 and CDR2: SEHNR, FQNEAQ (reference sequence). CDR3 length: 16 amino acids. V lost 5 bases, J lost 1 base, and 10 bases stayed unmatched. This chain joins TRBV7-9 and TRBJ2-5, with TRBD1 matching 7 bases. Sequencing used cultured PBMCs, obtained from culture after CMV antigen stimulation. This clonotype originated in a human donor in good health (CMV status not recorded). Some clones in this sample may be carry-over from other donors' samples. CDR3 residues: CASSPGRTGAQETQYF. CDR3 in DNA: TGTGCCAGCAGCCCCGGGCGGACAGGAGCCCAAGAGACCCAGTACTTC.